The 19 T cell receptor beta chains below come from one sample, sequenced in a study of CD8 T cells in ankylosing spondylitis. Their antigen targets remain unknown. A single record per CDR3 protein comes from TCRdb applying MiXCR to the 5' RACE reads. The sample carries 350,000 to 550,000 distinct CDR3 sequences, approximately 26% recorded once. Study results and limitations: What appeared characteristic of ankylosing spondylitis blood was a TCR beta motif of eight highly homologous variants.

The specimen was blood, either unsorted or a sorted T cell fraction (not recorded which). The receptors were sampled from a male donor with ankylosing spondylitis.

This clonotype appeared a few times. The gene calls are TRBV19 and TRBJ1-5; no reliable D call. V was clipped by 5 bases and J by 0 bases, with 11 bases between them. The CDR3 consists of 15 residues. CDR1 is LNHDA, CDR2 SQIVND, per germline (reference sequence). CDR3: CASSPSPPSNQPQHF. CDR3 nucleotide sequence: TGTGCCAGTAGTCCCTCCCCGCCTAGCAATCAGCCCCAGCATTTT.

In regard to this clonotype: Without the conserved terminal phenylalanine or tryptophan, this CDR3 likely stems from a read error. No DNA is shown, since the ends of the CDR3 on it are uncertain; the CDR3 is the one TCRdb lists. The chain employs TRBV7-9 and TRBJ2-7; the table's D call of TRBD1 was not tested on the DNA. CDR1 and CDR2 from the germline V gene are SEHNR and FQNEAQ (reference sequence). The CDR3 length is 9 residues, termini included. The CDR3 sequence is CASSSAGAP.

This clonotype was counted many times. This chain joins TRBV14 and TRBJ1-2; D uncertain. This CDR3 region has 12 residues. The V and J ends lost 4 bases and 4 bases respectively, with 7 bases between them. From germline, CDR1 is SGHDN and CDR2 FVKESK. The CDR3 here is CASSRSVYGYTF. CDR3 coding DNA: TGTGCCAGCAGCCGAAGTGTCTATGGCTACACCTTC.

The J gene is TRBJ2-1, the V gene TRBV20-1, with 13 bases fitting TRBD2. CDR1 DFQATT and CDR2 SNEGSKA come from the germline V gene (reference sequence). The CDR3 spans 15 residues. V lost 8 bases, J lost 11 bases, and 15 bases stayed unmatched. DNA of the CDR3: TGCAGTAAAAACTCCCGGACTAGCGGGAGTAGGCAGCAGTTCTTC. Its translation is CSKNSRTSGSRQQFF.

This chain uses TRBV20-1 with TRBJ2-7; TRBD2 agrees at 12 bases. The germline V gene encodes CDR1 DFQATT and CDR2 SNEGSKA (reference sequence). The CDR3 is 15 residues long. J was trimmed by 2 bases and V by 3 bases; bases with no gene match: 5. CDR3 DNA sequence: TGCAGTGCTAGTGCTAGCGGGAGGGGAGCCTACGAGCAGTACGTC. Its protein product is CSASASGRGAYEQYV.

The chain employs TRBV18 and TRBJ2-3; the D is unclear. V was shortened by 2 bases and J by 6 bases, with 15 bases between the two germline ends. The germline gives CDR1 KGHSH, CDR2 LQKENI. The CDR3 runs 15 residues. CDR3 protein: CASSPRSLAVDTQYF. The CDR3 DNA reads as TGTGCCAGCTCACCAAGGTCGTTAGCCGTGGATACGCAGTATTTT. The full variable domain, rest sourced from reference TRBV18 and TRBJ2-3, is NAGVMQNPRHLVRRRGQEARLRCSPMKGHSHVYWYRQLPEEGLKFMVYLQKENIIDESGMPKERFSAEFPKEGPSILRIQQVVRGDSAAYFCASSPRSLAVDTQYFGPGTRLTVL.

The rearrangement links TRBV20-1 to TRBJ1-5, with a tentative D call TRBD1 (6 bases). The germline V gene encodes CDR1 DFQATT and CDR2 SNEGSKA (reference sequence). Trimming left V 2 bases short and J 3 bases short, with 17 bases between. The CDR3 is 16 residues long. CDR3 in DNA: TGCAGTGCTAGATATGGGAGCGGGGGGGCCAATCAGCCCCAGCATTTT. As protein: CSARYGSGGANQPQHF.

This clonotype was seen once. The genes are TRBV5-5 and TRBJ2-2; D is ambiguous. V was trimmed by 3 bases and J by 4 bases, leaving 13 bases between them. The CDR3 contains 15 residues. Germline V gene lookup returns CDR1 SGHKS and CDR2 YYEKEE (reference sequence). The CDR3 DNA reads as TGTGCCAGCAGCTCAACCACATTAGCCACCGGGGAGCTGTTTTTT. This codes for CASSSTTLATGELFF. The full variable domain, in which reference TRBV5-5 and TRBJ2-2 provide the parts outside the CDR3, is DAGVTQSPTHLIKTRGQQVTLRCSPISGHKSVSWYQQVLGQGPQFIFQYYEKEERGRGNFPDRFSARQFPNYSSELNVNALLLGDSALYLCASSSTTLATGELFFGEGSRLTVL.

This clonotype was picked up a small number of times. The CDR3 region has the DNA TGTGCCAGCAGTCTGACAGGGGTTAATTCACCCCTCCACTTT. Translation gives CASSLTGVNSPLHF. The chain uses TRBV12-3 or TRBV12-4 and TRBJ1-6; 8 bases are shared with TRBD1. The CDR3 runs 14 residues. Trimming cost V 5 bases and J 6 bases; bases outside gene matches: 3.

A few counts support this clonotype. The CDR3 DNA is TGTGCCAGCAGTTCGACCGGGACTAGCGGGAAAGGGAGCACAGATACGCAGTATTTT. Translation: CASSSTGTSGKGSTDTQYF. The chain links TRBV27 to TRBJ2-3; 13 nucleotides agree with TRBD2. CDR1 is MNHEY, CDR2 SMNVEV, per germline (reference sequence). The CDR3 spans 19 residues. V shed 4 bases, J shed 0 bases, and the junction held 10 bases outside the gene matches.

This clonotype has a handful of counts. The chain joins TRBV5-1 to TRBJ1-2; 7 bases agree with TRBD1. Trimming took 4 bases from V and 2 from J; bases not matched to a gene: 5. CDR1 SGHRS and CDR2 YFSETQ come from the germline V gene. CDR3 length: 14 amino acids. The CDR3 is CASSPTTGNYGYTF. The CDR3 DNA reads TGCGCCAGCAGCCCGACGACAGGGAACTATGGCTACACCTTC.

A few counts support this clonotype. The chain is built from TRBV20-1 and TRBJ2-3; maybe TRBD2 (6 bases). The germline V gene encodes CDR1 DFQATT and CDR2 SNEGSKA (reference sequence). The length of the CDR3 is 14 residues. The germline V and J ends were trimmed by 5 bases and 5 bases, with 17 bases remaining between them. CDR3 sequence: CSALLRSGEDTQYF. CDR3 DNA sequence: TGCAGTGCTCTCCTCCGCTCGGGGGAAGATACGCAGTATTTT.

The chain employs TRBV7-9 and TRBJ1-1; D is undetermined. Germline V gene sequence: CDR1 SEHNR, CDR2 FQNEAQ (reference sequence). With 5 bases removed from V and 0 bases from J, the gap between germline ends came to 7 bases. CDR3 length equals 13 residues. This CDR3 reads CASSPRLNTEAFF. DNA of the CDR3: TGTGCCAGCAGCCCGAGACTGAACACTGAAGCTTTCTTT. The full variable domain, in which reference TRBV7-9 and TRBJ1-1 provide the parts outside the CDR3, is DTGVSQNPRHKITKRGQNVTFRCDPISEHNRLYWYRQTLGQGPEFLTYFQNEAQLEKSRLLSDRFSAERPKGSFSTLEIQRTEQGDSAMYLCASSPRLNTEAFFGQGTRLTVV.

The chain uses TRBV11-3 and TRBJ1-3; D perhaps matches TRBD1 (5 bases). The CDR3 runs to 13 residues. V was clipped by 5 bases and J by 3 bases, with 8 bases between them. The V gene's germline CDR1 is SGHNT and CDR2 YENEEA. The CDR3 here is CASSGGFGNTIYF. In DNA form, the CDR3 reads TGTGCCAGCAGCGGGGGTTTTGGAAACACCATATATTTT.

J is TRBJ1-2 and V is TRBV12-3 or TRBV12-4, with 7 bases identical to TRBD1. J lost 5 bases, V lost 1 base, and 4 bases had no gene match. The CDR3 is 14 residues long. The CDR3 DNA is TGTGCCAGCAGTTTAGGGGACAGTAGATATGGCTACACCTTC. It codes for CASSLGDSRYGYTF.

This clonotype occurred a few times. In DNA, the CDR3 is TGCGCCAGTAATATAGCCCAGGGCAATGAGCAGTTCTTC. Translating it yields CASNIAQGNEQFF. V gene TRBV5-1 combines with J gene TRBJ2-1; tentatively, D is TRBD1 (5 bases). Trimming removed 8 bases from V and 6 bases from J, with 15 bases in between. Germline V gene data show CDR1 as SGHRS and CDR2 as YFSETQ. This CDR3 spans 13 amino acids.

The chain is built from TRBV5-1 and TRBJ2-1; 9 bases agree with TRBD2. From germline, CDR1 is SGHRS and CDR2 YFSETQ. The CDR3 loop spans 17 amino acids. V lost 5 bases and J lost 0; bases outside the gene matches: 9. This CDR3 reads CASRGAGGRSSYNEQFF. DNA of the CDR3: TGCGCCAGCAGAGGAGCGGGAGGCCGAAGCTCCTACAATGAGCAGTTCTTC.

V usage is TRBV20-1 and J usage is TRBJ2-7, with 8 bases that match TRBD2. The CDR3 covers 14 residues. Germline V gives CDR1 DFQATT, CDR2 SNEGSKA (reference sequence). V shed 3 bases and J 5 bases; nucleotides not matched to a gene: 9. DNA of the CDR3: TGCAGTGCTAGGCGGAGCGGGAGCAGGAACGAGCAGTACTTC. Its protein is CSARRSGSRNEQYF.

The rearrangement joins TRBV14 to TRBJ2-1, with a possible D match to TRBD2 (6 bases). The germline V gene has CDR1 SGHDN and CDR2 FVKESK. The CDR3 has 15 residues. Trimming left V 4 bases short and J 5 bases short, with 15 bases between. The CDR3 loop is CASSPMWGLHNEQFF. The CDR3 bases are TGTGCCAGCAGCCCTATGTGGGGACTGCACAATGAGCAGTTCTTC.